The clone carrying this T cell receptor beta chain was picked up many times. As yet, its antigen is unknown. The CDR3 length is 14 residues. Germline V gives CDR1 SGDLS, CDR2 YYNGEE. Trimming took 2 bases from V and 2 from J, leaving 8 bases between them. This specimen belongs to a study of T cells in Graves' hyperthyroidism and ophthalmopathy. Using RNA transcripts as the source, TCR beta CDR3 regions were amplified. The HTBI primer set served for first-round RT-PCR of the TCR CDR3. MiXCR, run by TCRdb on the multiplex PCR reads, gives a single entry per CDR3 protein. There are 500,000 to 800,000 distinct CDR3 sequences in the sample; 45% occur only once, and roughly 7.2% lies in the top ten. Study observations and caveats: Also found in blood were most expanded thyroid clonotypes above 0.001. Stable hyperthyroidism was told apart from ophthalmopathy by a model built on 13 V-J features. The model predicted ophthalmopathy a median around six months before onset.

Clinicians diagnosed patients from clinical symptoms, serum thyroxine and TRAb, thyroid ultrasound and orbital computed tomography. The sample taken for sequencing was peripheral blood or thyroid tissue (not recorded which). The source of this sequence is an adult man with Graves' disease, either hyperthyroidism or ophthalmopathy (not recorded which). This chain links TRBV9 with TRBJ1-5, with D possibly being TRBD1 (5 bases). The CDR3 reads CASSVGLGNQPQHF. The CDR3 DNA reads as TGTGCCAGCAGCGTGGGACTGGGCAATCAGCCCCAGCATTTT.